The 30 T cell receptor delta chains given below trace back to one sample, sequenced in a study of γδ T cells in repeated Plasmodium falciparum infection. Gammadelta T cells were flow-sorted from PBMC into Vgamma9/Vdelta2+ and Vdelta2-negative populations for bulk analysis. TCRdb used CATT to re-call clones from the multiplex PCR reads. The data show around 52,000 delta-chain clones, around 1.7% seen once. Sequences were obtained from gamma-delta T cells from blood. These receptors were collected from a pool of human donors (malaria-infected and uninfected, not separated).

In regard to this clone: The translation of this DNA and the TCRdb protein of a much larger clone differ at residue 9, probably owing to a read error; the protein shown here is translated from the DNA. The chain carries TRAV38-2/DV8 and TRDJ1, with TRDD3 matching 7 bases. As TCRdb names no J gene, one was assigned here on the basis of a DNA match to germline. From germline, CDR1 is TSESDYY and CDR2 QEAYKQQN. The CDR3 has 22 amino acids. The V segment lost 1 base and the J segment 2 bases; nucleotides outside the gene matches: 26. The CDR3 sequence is CAYRSRISHPYWGLKWTDKLIF. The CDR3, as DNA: TGTGCTTATAGGAGCCGAATTTCCCACCCGTACTGGGGCCTTAAATGGACCGATAAACTCATCTTT.

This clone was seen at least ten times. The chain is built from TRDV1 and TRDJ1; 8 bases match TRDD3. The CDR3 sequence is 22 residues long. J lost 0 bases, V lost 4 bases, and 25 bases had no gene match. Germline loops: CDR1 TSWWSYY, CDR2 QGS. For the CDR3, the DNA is TGTGCTCTTGGGGCTCCACGGTTCCTTAGTTTGGGGATACCGCCGTACACCGATAAACTCATCTTT. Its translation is CALGAPRFLSLGIPPYTDKLIF.

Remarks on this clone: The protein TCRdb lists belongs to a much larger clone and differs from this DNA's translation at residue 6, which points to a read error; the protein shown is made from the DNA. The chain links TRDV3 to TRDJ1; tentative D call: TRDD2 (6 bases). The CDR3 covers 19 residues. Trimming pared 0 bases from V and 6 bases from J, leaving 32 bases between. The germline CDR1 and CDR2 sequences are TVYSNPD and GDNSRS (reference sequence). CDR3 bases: TGTGCCTTTAGGTGCACACTACCTTTCCTAAGGGGACCCGACTATAAACTCATCTTT. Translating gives CAFRCTLPFLRGPDYKLIF.

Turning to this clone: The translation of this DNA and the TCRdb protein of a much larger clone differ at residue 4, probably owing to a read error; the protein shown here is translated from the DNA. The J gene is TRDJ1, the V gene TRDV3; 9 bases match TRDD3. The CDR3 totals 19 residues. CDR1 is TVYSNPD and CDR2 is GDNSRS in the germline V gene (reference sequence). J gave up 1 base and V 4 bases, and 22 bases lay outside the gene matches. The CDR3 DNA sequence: TGTGCCTACCTTAGGGGCCCTTACTGGGGGAATCCCGCCACCGATAAACTCATCTTT. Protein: CAYLRGPYWGNPATDKLIF.

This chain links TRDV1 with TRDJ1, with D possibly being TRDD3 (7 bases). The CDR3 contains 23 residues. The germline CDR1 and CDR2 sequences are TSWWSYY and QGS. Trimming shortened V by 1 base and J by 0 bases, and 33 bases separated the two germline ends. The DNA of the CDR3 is TGTGCTCTTGGGGAACGGCTCCTACTACGTTCGGCTGGGTGGGGGACCCACACCGATAAACTCATCTTT. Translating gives CALGERLLLRSAGWGTHTDKLIF.

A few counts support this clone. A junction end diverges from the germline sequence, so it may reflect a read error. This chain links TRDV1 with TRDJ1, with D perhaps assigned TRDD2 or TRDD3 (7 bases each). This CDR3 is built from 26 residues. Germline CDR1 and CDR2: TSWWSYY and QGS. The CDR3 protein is CALGEHPLFFLLQGDSSSLYTDKLIF. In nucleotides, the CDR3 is TGTGCCCTTGGGGAACACCCTCTGTTTTTCCTACTCCAGGGGGATTCCAGTAGTCTGTACACCGATAAGCTCATCTTT.

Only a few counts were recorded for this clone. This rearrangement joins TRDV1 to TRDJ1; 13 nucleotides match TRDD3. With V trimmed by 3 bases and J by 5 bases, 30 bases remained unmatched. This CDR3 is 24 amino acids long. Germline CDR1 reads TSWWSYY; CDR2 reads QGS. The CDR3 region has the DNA TGTGCTCTTGGGGATCTTGGCACTTCCTACCCCTCTAACTGGGGGATACGGGGGAAGGATAAACTCATCTTT. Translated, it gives CALGDLGTSYPSNWGIRGKDKLIF.

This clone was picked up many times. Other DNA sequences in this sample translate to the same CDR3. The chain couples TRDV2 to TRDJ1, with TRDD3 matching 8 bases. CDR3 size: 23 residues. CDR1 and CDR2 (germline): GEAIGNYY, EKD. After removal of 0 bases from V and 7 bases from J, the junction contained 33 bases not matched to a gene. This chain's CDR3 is CACDTAGRARVWGTRPLSPKLIF. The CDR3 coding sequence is TGTGCCTGTGACACCGCCGGTCGGGCCAGGGTCTGGGGGACTCGACCCCTATCGCCTAAACTCATCTTT.

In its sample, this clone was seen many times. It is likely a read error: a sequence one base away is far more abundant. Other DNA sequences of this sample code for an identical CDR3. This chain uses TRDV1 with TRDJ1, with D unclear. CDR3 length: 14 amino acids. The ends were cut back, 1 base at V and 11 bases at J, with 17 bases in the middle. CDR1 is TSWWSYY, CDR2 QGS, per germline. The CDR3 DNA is TGTGCTCTTGGGGAACCGGATCCTTTGCTGAAGCTCATCTTT. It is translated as CALGEPDPLLKLIF.

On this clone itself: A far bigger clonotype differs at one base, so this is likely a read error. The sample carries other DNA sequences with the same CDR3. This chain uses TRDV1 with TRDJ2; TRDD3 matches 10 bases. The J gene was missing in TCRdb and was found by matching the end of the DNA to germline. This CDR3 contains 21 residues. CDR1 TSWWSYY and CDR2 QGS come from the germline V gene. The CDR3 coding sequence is TGTGCTCTTGGGGTTTCCTCGTACTGGGGGATCCAAACTTCTTTGACAGCGCAACTCTTCTTT. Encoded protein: CALGVSSYWGIQTSLTAQLFF.

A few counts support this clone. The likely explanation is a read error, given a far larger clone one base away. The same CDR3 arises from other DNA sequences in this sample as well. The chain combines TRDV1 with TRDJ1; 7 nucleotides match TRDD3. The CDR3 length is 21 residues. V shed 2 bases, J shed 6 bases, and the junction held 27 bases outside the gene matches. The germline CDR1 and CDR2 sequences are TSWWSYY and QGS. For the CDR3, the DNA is TGTGCTCTTGGGGAAAAACGGCGTTGTTCTGGGGGGTATGAAGGAACTTATAAACTCATCTTT. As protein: CALGEKRRCSGGYEGTYKLIF.

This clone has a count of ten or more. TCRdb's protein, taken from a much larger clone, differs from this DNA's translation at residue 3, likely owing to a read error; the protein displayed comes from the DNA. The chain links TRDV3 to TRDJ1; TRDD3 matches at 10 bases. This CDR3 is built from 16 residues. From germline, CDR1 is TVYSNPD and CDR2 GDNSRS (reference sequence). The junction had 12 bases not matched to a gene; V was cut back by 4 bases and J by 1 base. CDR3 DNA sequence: TGTGCCTCTACCTTCCCTTGGGGGATACCCACCGATAAACTCATCTTT. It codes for CASTFPWGIPTDKLIF.

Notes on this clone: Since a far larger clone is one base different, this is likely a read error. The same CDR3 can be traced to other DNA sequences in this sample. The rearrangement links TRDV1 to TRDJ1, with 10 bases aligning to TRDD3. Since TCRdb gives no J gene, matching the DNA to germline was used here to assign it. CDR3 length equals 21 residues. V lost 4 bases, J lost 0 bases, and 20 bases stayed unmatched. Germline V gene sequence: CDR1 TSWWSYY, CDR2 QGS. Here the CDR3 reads CALGAPPAEYWGMSYTDKLIF. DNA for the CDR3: TGTGCTCTTGGGGCCCCCCCCGCTGAATACTGGGGGATGTCTTACACCGATAAACTCATCTTT.

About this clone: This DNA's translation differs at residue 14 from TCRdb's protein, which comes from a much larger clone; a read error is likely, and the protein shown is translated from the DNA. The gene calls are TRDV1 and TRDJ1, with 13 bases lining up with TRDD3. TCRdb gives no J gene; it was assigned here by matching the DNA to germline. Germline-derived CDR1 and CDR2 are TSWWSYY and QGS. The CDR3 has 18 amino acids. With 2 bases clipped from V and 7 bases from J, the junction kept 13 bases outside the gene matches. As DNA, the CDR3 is TGTGCTCTTGGGGAAGTACCCGTACTGGGGGATACGCCCGGTAAACTCATCTTT. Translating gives CALGEVPVLGDTPGKLIF.

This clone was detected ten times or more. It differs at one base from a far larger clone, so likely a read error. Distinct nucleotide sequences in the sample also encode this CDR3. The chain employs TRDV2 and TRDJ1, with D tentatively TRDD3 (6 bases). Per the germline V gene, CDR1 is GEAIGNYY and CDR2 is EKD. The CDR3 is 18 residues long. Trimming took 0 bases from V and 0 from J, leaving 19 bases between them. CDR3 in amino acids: CACDTVRGTQLYTDKLIF. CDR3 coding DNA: TGTGCCTGTGACACCGTCCGGGGGACCCAGTTGTACACCGATAAACTCATCTTT.

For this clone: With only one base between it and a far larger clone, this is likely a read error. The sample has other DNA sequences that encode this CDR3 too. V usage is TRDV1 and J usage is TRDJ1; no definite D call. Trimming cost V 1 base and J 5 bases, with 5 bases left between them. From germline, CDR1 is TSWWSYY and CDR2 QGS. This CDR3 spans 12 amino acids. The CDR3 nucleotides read TGTGCTCTTGGGGAACCCTCTGATAAACTCATCTTT. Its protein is CALGEPSDKLIF.

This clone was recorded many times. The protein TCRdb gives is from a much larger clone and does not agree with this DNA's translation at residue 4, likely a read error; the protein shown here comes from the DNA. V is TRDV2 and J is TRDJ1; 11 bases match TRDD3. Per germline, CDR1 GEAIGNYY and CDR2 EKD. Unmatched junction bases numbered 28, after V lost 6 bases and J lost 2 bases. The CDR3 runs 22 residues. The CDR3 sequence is CACRHPTSSRSTGGYFTDKLIF. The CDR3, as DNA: TGTGCCTGTCGGCATCCTACGTCTTCTAGGTCTACTGGGGGATATTTTACCGATAAACTCATCTTT.

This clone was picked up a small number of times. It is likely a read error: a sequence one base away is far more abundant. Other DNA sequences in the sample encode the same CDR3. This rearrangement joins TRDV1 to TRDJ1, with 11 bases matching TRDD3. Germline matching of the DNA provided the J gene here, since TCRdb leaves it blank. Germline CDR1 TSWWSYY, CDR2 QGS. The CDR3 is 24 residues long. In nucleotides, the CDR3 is TGTGCCCTTGGGGATCTTCCTAGGGTCGATGCGCTGGGGGATACCGAACGCAACACCGATAAACTCATCTTT. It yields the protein CALGDLPRVDALGDTERNTDKLIF.

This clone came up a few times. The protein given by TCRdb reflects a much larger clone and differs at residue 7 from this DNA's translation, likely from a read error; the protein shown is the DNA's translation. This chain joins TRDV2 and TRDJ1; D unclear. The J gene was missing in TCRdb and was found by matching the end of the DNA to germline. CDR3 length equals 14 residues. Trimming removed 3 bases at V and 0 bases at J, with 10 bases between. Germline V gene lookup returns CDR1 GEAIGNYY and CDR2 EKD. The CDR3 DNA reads TGTGCCTGTGACGCCCTGCTAGACACCGATAAACTCATCTTT. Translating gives CACDALLDTDKLIF.

This CDR3 is CALGELGPSYDWGPYTDKLIF. The CDR3 DNA follows: TGTGCTCTTGGGGAACTGGGGCCTTCCTACGACTGGGGGCCATACACCGATAAACTCATCTTT. The V gene is TRDV1, the J gene TRDJ1; D may be TRDD2 (9 bases). V dropped 0 bases and J dropped 0 bases, with 26 bases sitting between them. The CDR3 covers 21 residues. Germline-derived CDR1 and CDR2 are TSWWSYY and QGS.

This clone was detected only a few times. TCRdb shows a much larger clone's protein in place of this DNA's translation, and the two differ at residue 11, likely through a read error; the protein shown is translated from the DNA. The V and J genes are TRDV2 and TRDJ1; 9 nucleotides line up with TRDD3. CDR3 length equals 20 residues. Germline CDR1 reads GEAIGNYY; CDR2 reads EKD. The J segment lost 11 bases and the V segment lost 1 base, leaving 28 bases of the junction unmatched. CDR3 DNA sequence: TGTGCCTGTGACACAGAGACTTCCTCCGAGGCCCAACGGGGGATACTAGGCCTCATCTTT. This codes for CACDTETSSEAQRGILGLIF.

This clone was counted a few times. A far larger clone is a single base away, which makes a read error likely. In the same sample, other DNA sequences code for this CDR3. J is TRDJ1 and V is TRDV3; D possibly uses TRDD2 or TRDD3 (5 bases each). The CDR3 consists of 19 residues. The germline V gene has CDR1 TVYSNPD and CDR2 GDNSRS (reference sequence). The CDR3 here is CAFPRGPTFWVQYTDKLIF. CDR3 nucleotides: TGTGCCTTTCCCCGGGGCCCGACCTTCTGGGTCCAGTACACCGATAAACTTATCTTT.

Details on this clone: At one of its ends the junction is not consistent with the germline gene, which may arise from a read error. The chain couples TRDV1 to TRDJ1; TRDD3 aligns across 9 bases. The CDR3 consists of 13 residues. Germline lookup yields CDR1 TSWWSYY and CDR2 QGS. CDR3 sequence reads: CALAGWGIEELIF. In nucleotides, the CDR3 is TGCGCTCTCGCGGGCTGGGGGATTGAGGAACTCATCTTT.

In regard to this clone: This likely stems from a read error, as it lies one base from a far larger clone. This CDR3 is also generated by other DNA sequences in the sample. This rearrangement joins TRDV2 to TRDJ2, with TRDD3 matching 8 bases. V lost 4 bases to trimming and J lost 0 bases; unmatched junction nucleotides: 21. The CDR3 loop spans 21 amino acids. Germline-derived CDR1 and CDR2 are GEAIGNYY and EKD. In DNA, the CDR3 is TGTGCCTGTGATACCGGTACGGTAGCGTACTGGGGGGGCCCTTTGACAGCACAACTCTTCTTT. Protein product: CACDTGTVAYWGGPLTAQLFF.

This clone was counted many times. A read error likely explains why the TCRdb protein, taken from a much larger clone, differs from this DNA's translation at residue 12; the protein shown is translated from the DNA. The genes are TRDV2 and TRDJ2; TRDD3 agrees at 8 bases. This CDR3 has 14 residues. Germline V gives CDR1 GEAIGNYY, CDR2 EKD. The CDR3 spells CACDTWGMTAQPFF. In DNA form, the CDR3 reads TGTGCCTGTGACACCTGGGGGATGACAGCACAACCCTTCTTT.

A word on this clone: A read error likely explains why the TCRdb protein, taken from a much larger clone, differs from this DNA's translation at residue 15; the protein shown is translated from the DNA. The CDR3: CALGATRISPVLGDGFGTDKLIF. The CDR3 region has the DNA TGTGCTCTTGGCGCGACGCGGATCTCCCCCGTACTGGGGGATGGATTTGGCACCGATAAACTCATCTTT. The chain employs TRDV1 and TRDJ1; 10 positions agree with TRDD3. After removal of 6 bases from V and 1 base from J, the junction contained 29 bases not matched to a gene. Germline V gene lookup returns CDR1 TSWWSYY and CDR2 QGS. This CDR3 spans 23 amino acids.

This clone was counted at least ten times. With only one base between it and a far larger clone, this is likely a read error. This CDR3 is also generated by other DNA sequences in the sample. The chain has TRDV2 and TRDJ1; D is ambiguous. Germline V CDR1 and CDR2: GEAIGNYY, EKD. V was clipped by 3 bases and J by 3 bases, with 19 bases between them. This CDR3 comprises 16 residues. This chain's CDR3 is CACDSRTTGGSDKLIF. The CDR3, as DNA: TGTGCCTGTGACTCCCGTACTACAGGCGGCTCCGATAAACTCATCTTT.

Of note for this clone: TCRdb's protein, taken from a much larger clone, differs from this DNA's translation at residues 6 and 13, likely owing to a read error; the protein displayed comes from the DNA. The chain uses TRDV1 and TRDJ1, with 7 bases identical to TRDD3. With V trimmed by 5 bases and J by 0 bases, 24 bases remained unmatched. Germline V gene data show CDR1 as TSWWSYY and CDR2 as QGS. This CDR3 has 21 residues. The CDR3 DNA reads TGTGCTCTTGGGCCCTGTCGCCTAACTGGGGCTCTAACCCGGTACACCGATAAACTCATCTTT. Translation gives CALGPCRLTGALTRYTDKLIF.

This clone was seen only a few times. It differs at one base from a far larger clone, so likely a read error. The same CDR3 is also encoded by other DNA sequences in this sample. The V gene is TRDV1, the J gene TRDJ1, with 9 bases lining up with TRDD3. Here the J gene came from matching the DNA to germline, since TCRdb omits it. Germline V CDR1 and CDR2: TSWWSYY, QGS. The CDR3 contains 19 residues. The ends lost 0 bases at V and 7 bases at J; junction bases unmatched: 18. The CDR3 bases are TGTGCTCTTGGGGAACTCCATATACGTAGTACTGGGGGAAGGTGTAAACTCATCTTT. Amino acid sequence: CALGELHIRSTGGRCKLIF.

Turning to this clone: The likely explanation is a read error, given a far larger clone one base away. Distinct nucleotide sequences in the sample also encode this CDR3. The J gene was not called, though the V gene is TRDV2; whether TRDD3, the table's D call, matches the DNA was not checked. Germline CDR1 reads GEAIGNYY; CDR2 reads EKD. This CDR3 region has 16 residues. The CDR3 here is CACDRLGDTLTAQLFF. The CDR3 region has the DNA TGTGCCTGTGACAGACTGGGGGATACTTTGACAGCACAGCTCTTCTTT.